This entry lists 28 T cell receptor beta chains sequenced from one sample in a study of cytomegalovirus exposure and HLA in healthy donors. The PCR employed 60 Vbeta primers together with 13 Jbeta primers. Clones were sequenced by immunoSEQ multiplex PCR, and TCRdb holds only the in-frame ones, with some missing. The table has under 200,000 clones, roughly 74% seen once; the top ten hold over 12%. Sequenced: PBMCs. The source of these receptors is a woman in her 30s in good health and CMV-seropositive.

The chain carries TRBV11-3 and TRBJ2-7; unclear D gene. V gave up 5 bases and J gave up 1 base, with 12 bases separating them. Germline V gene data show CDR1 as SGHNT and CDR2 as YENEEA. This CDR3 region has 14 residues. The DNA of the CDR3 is TGTGCCAGCAGCCCCCTCTCCGGTTCCTACGAGCAGTACTTC. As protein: CASSPLSGSYEQYF.

This CDR3 reads CASSGRGSYEQYF. CDR3 bases: TGTGCCAGCAGCGGCCGGGGGTCCTACGAGCAGTACTTC. The genes are TRBV9 and TRBJ2-5, with a tentative D call TRBD2 (6 bases). The DNA end favors TRBJ2-7, so the J call may be wrong. The CDR3 spans 13 residues. Germline V gene lookup returns CDR1 SGDLS and CDR2 YYNGEE.

The DNA for the CDR3 is TGTGCCTGGCGGGAAGTGGGGGGTGCTTTCTTT. Its protein is CAWREVGGAFF. The chain couples TRBV30 to TRBJ1-1, with a possible D match to TRBD1 (5 bases). The CDR3 consists of 11 residues. V lost 5 bases to trimming and J lost 11 bases, with 15 bases between them. Germline V gives CDR1 GTSNPN, CDR2 SVGIG (reference sequence).

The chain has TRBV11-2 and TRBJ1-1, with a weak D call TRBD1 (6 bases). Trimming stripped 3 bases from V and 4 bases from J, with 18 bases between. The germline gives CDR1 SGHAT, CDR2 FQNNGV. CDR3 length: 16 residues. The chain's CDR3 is CASSFGLLRGITEAFF. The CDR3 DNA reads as TGTGCCAGCAGCTTCGGACTCCTGAGGGGGATCACTGAAGCTTTCTTT.

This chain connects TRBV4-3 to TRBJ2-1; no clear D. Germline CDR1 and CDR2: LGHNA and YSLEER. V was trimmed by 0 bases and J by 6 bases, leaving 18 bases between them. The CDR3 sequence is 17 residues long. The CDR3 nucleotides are TGCGCCAGCAGCCAAGATTGGGTGGAAGTCCCGGGCAATGAGCAGTTCTTC. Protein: CASSQDWVEVPGNEQFF.

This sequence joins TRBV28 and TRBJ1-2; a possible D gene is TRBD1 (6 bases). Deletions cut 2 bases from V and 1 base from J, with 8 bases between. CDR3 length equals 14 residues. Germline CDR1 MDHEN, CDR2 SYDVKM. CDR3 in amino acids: CASSLGGHNYGYTF. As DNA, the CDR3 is TGTGCCAGCAGTTTAGGGGGACATAACTATGGCTACACCTTC.

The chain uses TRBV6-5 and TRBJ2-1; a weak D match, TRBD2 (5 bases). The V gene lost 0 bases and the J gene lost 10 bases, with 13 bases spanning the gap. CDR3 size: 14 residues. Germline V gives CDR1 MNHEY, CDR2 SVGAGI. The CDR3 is CASSYSRGMAEQFF. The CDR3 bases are TGTGCCAGCAGTTACTCCCGAGGGATGGCCGAGCAGTTCTTC.

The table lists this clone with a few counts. The CDR3 region is CASSEGIGDQGQPQHF. CDR3 nucleotide sequence: TGTGCCAGCAGTGAAGGGATTGGGGATCAGGGTCAGCCCCAGCATTTT. This chain joins TRBV6-1 and TRBJ1-5; tentatively, D is TRBD1 (5 bases). Trimming removed 1 base from V and 6 bases from J, with 16 bases in between. The CDR3 runs 16 residues. CDR1 and CDR2 from the germline V gene are MNHNS and SASEGT.

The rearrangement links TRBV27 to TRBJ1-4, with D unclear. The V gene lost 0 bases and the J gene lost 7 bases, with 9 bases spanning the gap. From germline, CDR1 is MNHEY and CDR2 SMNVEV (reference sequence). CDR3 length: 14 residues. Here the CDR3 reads CASSLSGLGEKLFF. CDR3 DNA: TGTGCCAGCAGTTTATCAGGACTTGGTGAAAAACTGTTTTTT. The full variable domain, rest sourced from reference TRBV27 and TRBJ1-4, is EAQVTQNPRYLITVTGKKLTVTCSQNMNHEYMSWYRQDPGLGLRQIYYSMNVEVTDKGDVPEGYKVSRKEKRNFPLILESPSPNQTSLYFCASSLSGLGEKLFFGSGTQLSVL.

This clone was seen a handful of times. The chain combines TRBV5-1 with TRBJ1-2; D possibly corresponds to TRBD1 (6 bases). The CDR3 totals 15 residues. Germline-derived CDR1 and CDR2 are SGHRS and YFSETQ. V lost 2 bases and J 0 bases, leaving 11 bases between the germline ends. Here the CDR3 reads CASSFQTGTNYGYTF. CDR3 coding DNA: TGCGCCAGCAGCTTCCAAACAGGGACTAACTATGGCTACACCTTC.

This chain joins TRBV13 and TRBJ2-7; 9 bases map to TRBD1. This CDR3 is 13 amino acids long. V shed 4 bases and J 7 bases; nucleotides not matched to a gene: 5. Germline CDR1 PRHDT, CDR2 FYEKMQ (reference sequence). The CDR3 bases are TGTGCCAGCAGCTCGGGACAGGGTTCTGAGCAGTACTTC. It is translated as CASSSGQGSEQYF.

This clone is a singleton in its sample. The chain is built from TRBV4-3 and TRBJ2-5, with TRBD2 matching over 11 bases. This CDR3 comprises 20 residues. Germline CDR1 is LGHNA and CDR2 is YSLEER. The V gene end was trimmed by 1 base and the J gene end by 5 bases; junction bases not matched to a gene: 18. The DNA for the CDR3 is TGCGCCAGCAGCCAAGGGTTTAGCGGGAGGGAATGGGGCTCCGGGGAGACCCAGTACTTC. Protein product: CASSQGFSGREWGSGETQYF.

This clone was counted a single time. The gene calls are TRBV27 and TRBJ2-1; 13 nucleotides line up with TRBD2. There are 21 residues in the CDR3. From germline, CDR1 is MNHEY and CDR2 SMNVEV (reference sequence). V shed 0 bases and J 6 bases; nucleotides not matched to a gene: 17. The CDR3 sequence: CASSLSLGGTSGMSGLNEQFF. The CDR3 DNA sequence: TGTGCCAGCAGTTTATCCCTAGGGGGGACTAGCGGGATGTCAGGGCTCAATGAGCAGTTCTTC.

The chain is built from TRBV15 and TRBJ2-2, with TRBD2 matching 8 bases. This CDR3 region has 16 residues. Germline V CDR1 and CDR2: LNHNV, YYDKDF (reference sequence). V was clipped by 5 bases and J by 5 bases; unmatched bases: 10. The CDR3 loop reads CATSPRAGGRTGELFF. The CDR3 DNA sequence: TGTGCCACCAGCCCGAGGGCGGGAGGTCGAACCGGGGAGCTGTTTTTT.

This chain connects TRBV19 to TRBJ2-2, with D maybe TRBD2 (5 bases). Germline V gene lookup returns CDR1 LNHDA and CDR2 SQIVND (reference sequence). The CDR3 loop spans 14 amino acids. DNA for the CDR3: TGTGCTGTGAACCGGGGTAGGAACACCGGGGAGCTGTTTTTT. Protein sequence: CAVNRGRNTGELFF.

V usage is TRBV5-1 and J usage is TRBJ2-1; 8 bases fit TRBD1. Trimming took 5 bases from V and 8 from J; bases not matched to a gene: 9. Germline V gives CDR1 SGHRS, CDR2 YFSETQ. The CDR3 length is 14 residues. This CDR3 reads CASSSRTGFYEQFF. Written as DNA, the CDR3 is TGCGCCAGCAGTTCTCGGACAGGGTTTTATGAGCAGTTCTTC.

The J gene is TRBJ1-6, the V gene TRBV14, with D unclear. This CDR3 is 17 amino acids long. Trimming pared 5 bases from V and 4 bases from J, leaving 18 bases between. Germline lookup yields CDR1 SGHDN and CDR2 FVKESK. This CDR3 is CASSLFDGIMYNSPLHF. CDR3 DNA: TGTGCCAGCAGCTTATTCGACGGGATTATGTATAATTCACCCCTCCACTTT.

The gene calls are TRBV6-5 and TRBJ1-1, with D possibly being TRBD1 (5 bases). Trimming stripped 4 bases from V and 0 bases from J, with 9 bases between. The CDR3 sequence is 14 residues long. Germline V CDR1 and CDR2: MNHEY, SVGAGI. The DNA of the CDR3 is TGTGCCAGCAGTTTCGACAGACTGAACACTGAAGCTTTCTTT. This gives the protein CASSFDRLNTEAFF.

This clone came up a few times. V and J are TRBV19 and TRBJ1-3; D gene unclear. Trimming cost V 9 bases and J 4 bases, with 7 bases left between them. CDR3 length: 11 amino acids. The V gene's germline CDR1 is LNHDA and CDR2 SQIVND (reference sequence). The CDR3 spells CASRRGNTIYF. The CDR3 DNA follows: TGTGCCAGCCGGCGGGGAAACACCATATATTTT.

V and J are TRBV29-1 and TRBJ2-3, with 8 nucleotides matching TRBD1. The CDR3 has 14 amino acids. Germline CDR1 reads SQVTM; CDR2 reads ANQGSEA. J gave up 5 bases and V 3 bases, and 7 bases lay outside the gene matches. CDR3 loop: CSVDLGQGGDTQYF. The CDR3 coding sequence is TGCAGCGTTGACTTAGGACAGGGAGGAGATACGCAGTATTTT.

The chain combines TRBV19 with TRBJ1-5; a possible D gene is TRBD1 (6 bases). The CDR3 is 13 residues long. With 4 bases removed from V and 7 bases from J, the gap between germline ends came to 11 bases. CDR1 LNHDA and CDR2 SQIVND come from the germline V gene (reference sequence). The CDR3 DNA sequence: TGTGCCAGTAGTACCTCACAGGGCCAGCCCCAGCATTTT. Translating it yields CASSTSQGQPQHF.

CDR3 nucleotide sequence: TGTGCCAGCAGTCCCGCGACAGGGGCTATCTATGGCTACACCTTC. Translating it yields CASSPATGAIYGYTF. J is TRBJ1-2 and V is TRBV6-5; 8 nucleotides match TRBD1. The CDR3 sequence is 15 residues long. The V segment lost 5 bases and the J segment 4 bases; nucleotides outside the gene matches: 9. CDR1 and CDR2 (germline): MNHEY, SVGAGI.

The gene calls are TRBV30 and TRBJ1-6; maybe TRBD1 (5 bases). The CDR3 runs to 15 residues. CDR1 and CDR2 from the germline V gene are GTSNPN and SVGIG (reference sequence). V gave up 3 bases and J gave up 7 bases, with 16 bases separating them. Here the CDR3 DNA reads TGTGCCTGGAGCCAAGACGACAGCTCCAATTCACCCCTCCACTTT. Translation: CAWSQDDSSNSPLHF.

CDR3 region: CASSIPRTAPDNEKLFF. CDR3 DNA: TGTGCCAGTAGTATTCCCCGGACAGCCCCAGATAATGAAAAACTGTTTTTT. The rearrangement links TRBV19 to TRBJ1-4, with a tentative D call TRBD1 (6 bases). V was trimmed by 3 bases and J by 4 bases, leaving 18 bases between them. The CDR3 is made up of 17 amino acids. Germline CDR1 reads LNHDA; CDR2 reads SQIVND (reference sequence).

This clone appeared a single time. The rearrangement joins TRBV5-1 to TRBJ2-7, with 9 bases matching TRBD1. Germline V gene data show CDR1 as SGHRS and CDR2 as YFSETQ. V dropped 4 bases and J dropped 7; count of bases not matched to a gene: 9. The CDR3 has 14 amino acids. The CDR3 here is CASSDRDRVFEQYF. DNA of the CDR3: TGCGCCAGCAGCGACCGGGACAGGGTTTTTGAGCAGTACTTC.

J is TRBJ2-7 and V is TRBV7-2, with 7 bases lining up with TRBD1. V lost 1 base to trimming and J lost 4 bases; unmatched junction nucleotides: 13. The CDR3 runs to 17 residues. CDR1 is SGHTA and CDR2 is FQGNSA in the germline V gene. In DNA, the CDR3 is TGTGCCAGCAGCTTAGGCTGGACAGGTGGGGTAAGGTACGAGCAGTACTTC. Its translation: CASSLGWTGGVRYEQYF. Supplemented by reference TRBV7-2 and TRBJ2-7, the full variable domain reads GAGVSQSPSNKVTEKGKDVELRCDPISGHTALYWYRQSLGQGLEFLIYFQGNSAPDKSGLPSDRFSAERTGGSVSTLTIQRTQQEDSAVYLCASSLGWTGGVRYEQYFGPGTRLTVT.

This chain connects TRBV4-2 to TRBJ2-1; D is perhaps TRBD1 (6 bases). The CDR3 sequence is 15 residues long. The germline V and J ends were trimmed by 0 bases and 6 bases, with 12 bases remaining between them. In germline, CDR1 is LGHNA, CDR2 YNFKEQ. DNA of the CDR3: TGTGCCAGCAGCCAAGATGGCGTAGGGGGCAATGAGCAGTTCTTC. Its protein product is CASSQDGVGGNEQFF.

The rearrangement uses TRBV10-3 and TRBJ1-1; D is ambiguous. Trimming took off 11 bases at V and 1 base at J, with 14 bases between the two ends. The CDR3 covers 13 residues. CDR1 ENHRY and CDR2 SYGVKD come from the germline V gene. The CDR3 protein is CAVRTGGNTEAFF. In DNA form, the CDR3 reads TGTGCCGTCCGGACGGGAGGGAACACTGAAGCTTTCTTT.